This TCR beta chain emerged from a study of response to subunit inactivated influenza vaccine. At least ten counts were recorded for this clonotype. TCRdb itself ran the RT-PCR reads through MiXCR, one entry per CDR3 protein. The table records about 300,000 distinct CDR3 sequences, 20% to 25% of them present only once. Unmatched junction bases numbered 2, after V lost 3 bases and J lost 3 bases. This CDR3 has 14 amino acids. Germline CDR1 reads MRHNA; CDR2 reads SNTAGT. The sample was PBMCs from blood, taken approximately 20 months after vaccination. The chain employs TRBV6-4 and TRBJ1-5; TRBD1 aligns across 7 bases. The clonotype comes from a man aged 50-75 years who received an inactivated influenza vaccine. The CDR3 coding sequence is TGTGCCAGCAGTGAAGACAGGGCCAATCAGCCCCAGCATTTT. Its translation: CASSEDRANQPQHF.